This passage covers 8 T cell receptor beta chains from one sample sequenced in a study of blood T cell repertoires in COVID-19. The table came from immunoSEQ multiplex PCR; TCRdb's copy has only in-frame clones and leaves some out. The sample shows approximately 220,000 clones, approximately 87% of them seen only once. The source material was peripheral blood. The receptors were sampled from a woman in her forties or fifties with acute or convalescent COVID-19.

J is TRBJ1-5 and V is TRBV28; no definite D call. Trimming stripped 8 bases from V and 1 base from J, with 9 bases between. CDR3 length equals 13 residues. Germline CDR1 MDHEN, CDR2 SYDVKM. CDR3 nucleotide sequence: TGTGCCAGCCGAGGTGCGAGCAATCAGCCCCAGCATTTT. Translating gives CASRGASNQPQHF.

V is TRBV15 and J is TRBJ1-1; D is ambiguous. With 7 bases removed from V and 4 bases from J, the gap between germline ends came to 19 bases. This CDR3 has 15 residues. Germline V gene sequence: CDR1 LNHNV, CDR2 YYDKDF (reference sequence). CDR3 residues: CATKEIPAVGTEAFF. The DNA of the CDR3 is TGTGCCACCAAGGAGATTCCCGCTGTCGGCACTGAAGCTTTCTTT.

This clone has a handful of counts. V is TRBV19 and J is TRBJ2-3; tentatively, D is TRBD2 (5 bases). Trimming left V 3 bases short and J 2 bases short, with 12 bases between. From germline, CDR1 is LNHDA and CDR2 SQIVND (reference sequence). The CDR3 has 15 amino acids. The CDR3 bases are TGTGCCAGTAGTATCTCAAGGACTTACACAGATACGCAGTATTTT. Translation: CASSISRTYTDTQYF. Supplemented by reference TRBV19 and TRBJ2-3, the full variable domain reads DGGITQSPKYLFRKEGQNVTLSCEQNLNHDAMYWYRQDPGQGLRLIYYSQIVNDFQKGDIAEGYSVSREKKESFPLTVTSAQKNPTAFYLCASSISRTYTDTQYFGPGTRLTVL.

The J gene is TRBJ1-1, the V gene TRBV5-1, with a tentative D call TRBD1 (5 bases). The V end lost 5 bases, the J end lost 1 base, and 9 bases lay between the germline ends. This CDR3 is 13 amino acids long. The germline V gene encodes CDR1 SGHRS and CDR2 YFSETQ. The CDR3 DNA reads as TGCGCCAGCAGAGCAGGGCCGAACACTGAAGCTTTCTTT. This sequence encodes CASRAGPNTEAFF.

CDR3: CASSGGTGGAGGQPQHF. CDR3 nucleotides: TGTGCCAGTAGTGGCGGGACAGGGGGCGCAGGGGGTCAGCCCCAGCATTTT. The chain is built from TRBV19 and TRBJ1-5; 12 bases align to TRBD1. CDR1 and CDR2 (germline): LNHDA, SQIVND (reference sequence). After removal of 5 bases from V and 6 bases from J, the junction contained 11 bases not matched to a gene. The CDR3 runs 17 residues.

The chain combines TRBV5-6 with TRBJ2-7; tentatively, D is TRBD2 (5 bases). V lost 7 bases to trimming and J lost 0 bases, with 14 bases between them. This CDR3 has 14 amino acids. Germline values: CDR1 SGHDT, CDR2 YYEEEE. The CDR3 coding sequence is TGTGCCAGCGCCCCCTTAGCGAGCTCCTACGAGCAGTACTTC. Translation gives CASAPLASSYEQYF.

This chain connects TRBV6-2 or TRBV6-3 to TRBJ2-7, with D possibly TRBD2 on 6 matching bases. This CDR3 contains 16 residues. Germline CDR1 and CDR2: MNHEY and SVGEGT. Trimming took 0 bases from V and 3 from J, leaving 15 bases between them. The CDR3 DNA reads as TGTGCCAGCAGTTACTCGGGGCGGGGCAGCCTCTACGAGCAGTACTTC. The encoded protein is CASSYSGRGSLYEQYF.

A remark on this clone: Its ends do not fully match the called genes, so a read error is possible. The chain uses TRBV27 and TRBJ2-7; tentatively, D is TRBD1 (5 bases). Per the germline V gene, CDR1 is MNHEY and CDR2 is SMNVEV (reference sequence). This CDR3 is 12 amino acids long. In DNA, the CDR3 is TGTACCAGCAGTTCGGTAGGGGACGAGCAGTACTTC. This codes for CTSSSVGDEQYF.